The entry that follows covers one T cell receptor beta chain sequence. This entry comes from a study of blood T cell repertoires in COVID-19. Measured with immunoSEQ multiplex PCR; TCRdb has only the in-frame clones, and not every one. The table includes 250,000 to 300,000 clones, 86% detected once. The V gene's germline CDR1 is LGHNA and CDR2 YNFKEQ. The CDR3 is 18 amino acids. Trimming took off 0 bases at V and 0 bases at J, with 15 bases between the two ends. The source is a man between 18 and 29 years old who had recovered from COVID-19. The material sequenced was PBMCs or T cells enriched from blood (not recorded which). V is TRBV4-2 and J is TRBJ1-3; D is perhaps TRBD1 (5 bases). CDR3 protein: CASSQDRQGGTSGNTIYF. In nucleotides, the CDR3 is TGTGCCAGCAGCCAAGATCGGCAGGGTGGTACCTCTGGAAACACCATATATTTT.